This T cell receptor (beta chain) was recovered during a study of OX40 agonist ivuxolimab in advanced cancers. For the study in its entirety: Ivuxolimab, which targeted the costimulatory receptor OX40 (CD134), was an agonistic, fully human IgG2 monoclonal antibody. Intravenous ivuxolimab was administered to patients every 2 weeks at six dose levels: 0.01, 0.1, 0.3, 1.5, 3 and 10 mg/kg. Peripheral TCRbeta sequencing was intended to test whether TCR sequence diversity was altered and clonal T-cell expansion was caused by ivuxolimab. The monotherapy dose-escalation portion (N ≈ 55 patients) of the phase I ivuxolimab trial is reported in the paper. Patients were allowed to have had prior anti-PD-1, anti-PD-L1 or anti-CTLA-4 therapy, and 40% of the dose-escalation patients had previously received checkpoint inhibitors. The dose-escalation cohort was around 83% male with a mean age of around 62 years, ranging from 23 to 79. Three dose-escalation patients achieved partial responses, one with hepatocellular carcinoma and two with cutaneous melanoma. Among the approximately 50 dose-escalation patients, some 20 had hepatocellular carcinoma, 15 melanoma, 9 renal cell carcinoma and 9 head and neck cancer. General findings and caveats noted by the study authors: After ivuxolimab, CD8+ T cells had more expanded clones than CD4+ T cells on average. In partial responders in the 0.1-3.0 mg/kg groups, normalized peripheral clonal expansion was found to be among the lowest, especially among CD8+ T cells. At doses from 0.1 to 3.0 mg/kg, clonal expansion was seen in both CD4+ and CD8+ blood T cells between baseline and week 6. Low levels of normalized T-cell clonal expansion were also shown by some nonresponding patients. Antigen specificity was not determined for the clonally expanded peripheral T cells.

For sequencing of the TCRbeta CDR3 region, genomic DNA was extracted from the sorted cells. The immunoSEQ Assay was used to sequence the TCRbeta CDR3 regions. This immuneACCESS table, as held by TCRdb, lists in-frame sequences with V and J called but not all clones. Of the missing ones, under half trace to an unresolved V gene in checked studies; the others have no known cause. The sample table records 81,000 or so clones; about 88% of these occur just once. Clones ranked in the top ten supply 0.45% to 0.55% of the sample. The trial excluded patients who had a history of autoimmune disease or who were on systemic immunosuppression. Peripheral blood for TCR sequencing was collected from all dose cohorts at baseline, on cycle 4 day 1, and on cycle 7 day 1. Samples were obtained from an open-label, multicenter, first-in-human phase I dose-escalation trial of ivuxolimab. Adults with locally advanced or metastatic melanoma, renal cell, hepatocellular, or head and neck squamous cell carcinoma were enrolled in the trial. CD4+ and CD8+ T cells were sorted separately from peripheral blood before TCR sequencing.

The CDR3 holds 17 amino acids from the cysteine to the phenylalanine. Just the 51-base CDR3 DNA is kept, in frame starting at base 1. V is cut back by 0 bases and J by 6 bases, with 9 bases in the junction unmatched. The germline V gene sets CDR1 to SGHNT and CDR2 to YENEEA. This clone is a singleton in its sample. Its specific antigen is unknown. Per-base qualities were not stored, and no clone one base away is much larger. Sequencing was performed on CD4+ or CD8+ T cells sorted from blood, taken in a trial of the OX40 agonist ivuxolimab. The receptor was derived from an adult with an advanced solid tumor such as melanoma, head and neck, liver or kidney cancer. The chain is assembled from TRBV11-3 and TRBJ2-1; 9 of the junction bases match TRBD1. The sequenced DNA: TGTGCCAGCAGCTTAGATCTAGGATCGGGACAGGGCAATGAGCAGTTCTTC. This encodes CASSLDLGSGQGNEQFF.